Each of the 9 T cell receptor beta chains below was sequenced from the same sample in a study of blood T cell repertoires in COVID-19. TCRdb's table, derived via immunoSEQ multiplex PCR, lists solely in-frame clones and lacks some. Seen here are some 230,000 clones, approximately 81% observed once, and the top ten hold around 0.97%. Sequencing was done on a sample of peripheral blood. Every receptor here comes from a man aged 35 to 55 with acute or convalescent COVID-19.

The chain uses TRBV15 and TRBJ2-2; D is ambiguous. Germline V gene data show CDR1 as LNHNV and CDR2 as YYDKDF (reference sequence). The V and J ends lost 3 bases and 6 bases respectively, with 11 bases between them. The CDR3 extends over 14 amino acids. The CDR3 DNA follows: TGTGCCACCAGCAGCGCCCAGGCATCCGGGGAGCTGTTTTTT. This codes for CATSSAQASGELFF.

The V and J genes are TRBV2 and TRBJ2-2; D not resolved. CDR1 and CDR2 from the germline V gene are SNHLY and FYNNEI. V was clipped by 6 bases and J by 3 bases, with 14 bases between them. The CDR3 covers 15 residues. CDR3: CASRRGQVYTGELFF. DNA of the CDR3: TGTGCCAGCAGGCGTGGGCAGGTTTACACCGGGGAGCTGTTTTTT.

This chain connects TRBV28 to TRBJ2-2, with D tentatively TRBD1 (5 bases). Per germline, CDR1 MDHEN and CDR2 SYDVKM. Trimming pared 5 bases from V and 4 bases from J, leaving 14 bases between. The CDR3 is 15 residues long. The CDR3: CASSPKTVGTGELFF. Written as DNA, the CDR3 is TGTGCCAGCAGTCCCAAGACAGTTGGCACCGGGGAGCTGTTTTTT.

V usage is TRBV24-1 and J usage is TRBJ2-2, with 7 bases aligning to TRBD1. Germline V gene data show CDR1 as KGHDR and CDR2 as SFDVKD. The CDR3 has 16 amino acids. Unmatched junction bases numbered 4, after V lost 4 bases and J lost 0 bases. The CDR3 protein is CATSDPGTANTGELFF. The CDR3 coding sequence is TGTGCCACCAGTGACCCCGGGACAGCGAACACCGGGGAGCTGTTTTTT.

On this clone itself: Other nucleotide sequences from this sample produce the same CDR3. The CDR3 bases are TGTGCCAGCTCACCAGGACAGGGAATGAACACTGAAGCTTTCTTT. It translates to CASSPGQGMNTEAFF. This rearrangement joins TRBV18 to TRBJ1-1; 8 nucleotides align to TRBD1. V gave up 2 bases and J gave up 0 bases; unmatched junction bases: 2. CDR3 length equals 15 residues. Germline assignment: CDR1 KGHSH and CDR2 LQKENI.

The V and J genes are TRBV11-2 and TRBJ1-4; no firm D call. Germline CDR1 reads SGHAT; CDR2 reads FQNNGV. The CDR3 contains 15 residues. The V and J ends lost 1 base and 8 bases respectively, with 14 bases between them. CDR3 coding DNA: TGTGCCAGCAGCTTAGGGACGGGGAATCGGGAAAAACTGTTTTTT. This gives the protein CASSLGTGNREKLFF.

V gene TRBV7-9 combines with J gene TRBJ2-7, with 12 bases matching TRBD1. CDR3 length: 18 amino acids. With 2 bases clipped from V and 0 bases from J, the junction kept 8 bases outside the gene matches. Germline CDR1 reads SEHNR; CDR2 reads FQNEAQ (reference sequence). This CDR3 reads CASSLRSGTGGFSYEQYF. The CDR3 nucleotides are TGTGCCAGCAGCTTAAGGTCTGGGACAGGGGGCTTCTCCTACGAGCAGTACTTC.

The V gene is TRBV3-1 (or the pseudogene TRBV3-2), the J gene TRBJ1-5; 12 nucleotides line up with TRBD1. The CDR3 contains 15 residues. Unmatched junction bases numbered 3, after V lost 3 bases and J lost 6 bases. Germline loops: CDR1 LGHDT, CDR2 YNNKEL (reference sequence). The CDR3 sequence is CASSQGQGAIQPQHF. The CDR3 nucleotides are TGTGCCAGCAGCCAGGGACAGGGGGCGATTCAGCCCCAGCATTTT.

V gene TRBV7-9 combines with J gene TRBJ2-1; TRBD1 is a possible D gene (5 bases). Germline loops: CDR1 SEHNR, CDR2 FQNEAQ (reference sequence). Trimming removed 4 bases from V and 8 bases from J, with 9 bases in between. The CDR3 totals 12 residues. The CDR3 nucleotides are TGTGCCAGCAGCTCCATAGGGGATGAGCAGTTCTTC. This codes for CASSSIGDEQFF.